This T cell receptor beta chain was retrieved from a study of cytomegalovirus exposure and HLA in healthy donors. Study at large: The 130 or so validation repertoires used a platform that matched the one used for the approximately 670 first-cohort repertoires, as a later analysis reported.

With 4 bases removed from V and 7 bases from J, the gap between germline ends came to 8 bases. Per the germline V gene, CDR1 is LGHNT and CDR2 is FRNRAP. The CDR3 totals 13 residues. Assay used: immunoSEQ multiplex PCR; TCRdb lists only in-frame clones, some missing. The table shows about 130,000 clones, with roughly 87% occurring only once. This clone was picked up a small number of times. Its matching antigen is unknown. Findings and caveats of the study: The tendency of first-cohort TCR clusters to co-occur in the 120 or so validation repertoires was the finding of a later analysis. For most TCR sequences rarity was the rule, although some public TCRs occurred in many donors. In vitro checks showed that a few CMV-associated chains really do target CMV antigens.

Sequencing was carried out using PBMCs. This clonotype was obtained from a woman under 30 in good health and CMV-seropositive. The V gene is TRBV12-5, the J gene TRBJ1-6; D might be TRBD1 (6 bases). CDR3 sequence reads: CASGSTGNSPLHF. The DNA of the CDR3 is TGTGCTAGTGGTTCCACAGGGAATTCACCCCTCCACTTT.